This T cell receptor beta chain was documented in a study of blood T cell repertoires in COVID-19. The CDR3 contains 15 residues. Trimming stripped 3 bases from V and 0 bases from J, with 9 bases between. The germline CDR1 and CDR2 sequences are SEHNR and FQNEAQ (reference sequence). The method was immunoSEQ multiplex PCR; TCRdb's version includes in-frame clones alone and lacks a portion of them. The sample lists over 400,000 clones, 70% to 90% occurring once. V gene TRBV7-9 combines with J gene TRBJ2-1, with D perhaps matching TRBD2 (6 bases). This TCR was recovered from a woman aged 25 to 39 with active or convalescent COVID-19. Sequencing was done on a sample of peripheral blood. The CDR3 DNA is TGTGCCAGCAGCTTCCCCGGGGGCTCCTACAATGAGCAGTTCTTC. Protein product: CASSFPGGSYNEQFF.